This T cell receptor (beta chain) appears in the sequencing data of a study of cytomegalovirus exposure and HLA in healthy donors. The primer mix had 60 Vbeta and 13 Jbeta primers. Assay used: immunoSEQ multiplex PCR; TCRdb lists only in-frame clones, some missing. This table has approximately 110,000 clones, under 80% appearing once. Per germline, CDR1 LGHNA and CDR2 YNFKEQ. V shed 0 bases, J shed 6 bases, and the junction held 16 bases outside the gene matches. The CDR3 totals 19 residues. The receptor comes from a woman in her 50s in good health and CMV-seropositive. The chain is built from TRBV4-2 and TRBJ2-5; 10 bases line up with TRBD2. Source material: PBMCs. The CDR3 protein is CASSQDGSWGAGGQKTQYF. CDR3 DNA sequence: TGTGCCAGCAGCCAAGACGGGTCATGGGGAGCGGGGGGGCAGAAGACCCAGTACTTC.